This T cell receptor beta chain was sequenced in a study of blood T cell repertoires in COVID-19. The CDR3 has 16 amino acids. Germline CDR1 and CDR2: SGHAT and FQNNGV. Trimming pared 5 bases from V and 0 bases from J, leaving 14 bases between. The table came from immunoSEQ multiplex PCR; TCRdb's copy has only in-frame clones and leaves some out. The sample lists about 46,000 clones; approximately 86% were seen once. Recruits, aged roughly 18 to 95 years, lived in 20 to 30 US areas. This clonotype was sampled from a woman in her fifties or sixties who had recovered from COVID-19. The chain is built from TRBV11-2 and TRBJ1-3; maybe TRBD1 (6 bases). What was sequenced was PBMCs or T cells enriched from blood (not recorded which). The CDR3 loop reads CASSPWTAISGNTIYF. The CDR3 nucleotides are TGTGCCAGCAGCCCCTGGACAGCTATCTCTGGAAACACCATATATTTT.